Listed below are T cell receptor beta chains from one sample, sequenced in a study of CD8+CD57+ T cells in acquired aplastic anemia. TCRdb redid the calling of the reads with MiXCR, one entry per CDR3 protein. The sample carries under 350,000 distinct CDR3 sequences, around 60% recorded once. The sequenced sample was sorted CD4+, CD8+, or CD8+CD57+ T cells (not recorded which) from PBMCs. These receptors were collected from a human donor with severe aplastic anemia or a healthy control (not recorded which). Each CDR3 is given with its conserved first and last residue. The D gene is left open where the match is weak. Clone size appears in some rows only: once, few, many, or a class for an expanded clone.

NA	TRBJ2-3	TRBD2	TRBV7-8	TGTGCCAGCAGGGACCGGACTAGCGGGGGGCCCGCTGGGTTCCCAGATACGCAGTATTTT	CASRDRTSGGPAGFPDTQYF
NA	TRBJ2-7	NA	TRBV20-1	TGCAGTGCTAGAGAGGACAGAGGCCGTTACGAGCAGTACTTC	CSAREDRGRYEQYF
many	TRBJ1-5	NA	TRBV19	TGTGCCAGTCGAAGGACGGCCAATCAGCCCCAGCATTTT	CASRRTANQPQHF
NA	TRBJ1-4	NA	TRBV19	TGTGCCAGTAGCAAAGGGGTGCCTAATGAAAAACTGTTTTTT	CASSKGVPNEKLFF
few	TRBJ2-3	TRBD2	TRBV7-2	TGTGCCAGCAGCTTAGATGCGGGAGTTGATACGCAGTATTTT	CASSLDAGVDTQYF
few	TRBJ2-3	TRBD2	TRBV10-3	TGTGCCATCAGTGAGGGAAGCGGGGCGGGAGATACGCAGTATTTT	CAISEGSGAGDTQYF
many	TRBJ1-6	NA	TRBV7-2	TGTGCCAGCAGCCCAGGGGATGGACCCCTCCACTTT	CASSPGDGPLHF
NA	TRBJ1-2	TRBD1	TRBV7-2	TGTGCCAGCAGCTCCCGGCAGGGGGCGTCCGGCTACACCTTC	CASSSRQGASGYTF
few	TRBJ2-2	NA	TRBV19	TGTGCCAGTAGTTCCTTTTCCGGGGAGCTGTTTTTT	CASSSFSGELFF
NA	TRBJ2-7	NA	TRBV20-1	TGCAGTGCTACGGACAGCTCCCACGAGCAGTACTTC	CSATDSSHEQYF
NA	TRBJ2-3	NA	TRBV12-3/TRBV12-4	TGTGCCAGCAGTTTAGCAGGGGGAATGGATACGCAGTATTTT	CASSLAGGMDTQYF
NA	TRBJ2-1	NA	TRBV7-6	TGTGCCAGCAGCTTCCTAGCTCGTACTGAGCAGTTCTTC	CASSFLARTEQFF
NA	TRBJ2-1	NA	TRBV3-1	TGTGCCAGCAGCCGCGTGGGGGGCAATGAGCAGTTCTTC	CASSRVGGNEQFF
NA	TRBJ2-3	TRBD1	TRBV19	TGTGCCAGTAGTATATACCAGGGGGCGATCGAGGCAGATACGCAGTATTTT	CASSIYQGAIEADTQYF
NA	TRBJ2-7	NA	TRBV7-8	TGTGCCAGCAGCCCTGCAGCGGGCCCCAGCTCCTACGAGCAGTACTTC	CASSPAAGPSSYEQYF
many	TRBJ2-7	TRBD1	TRBV5-8	TGTGCCAGCAGCTTGGATACCGGGACAGGGTCCTACGAGCAGTACTTC	CASSLDTGTGSYEQYF
NA	TRBJ1-5	NA	TRBV2	TGTGCCAGCAGTGAAAGGGTTAGCAATCAGCCCCAGCATTTT	CASSERVSNQPQHF
few	TRBJ2-7	TRBD1	TRBV20-1	TGCAGTGCCCCGGGACAGGGCGGCTACGAGCAGTACTTC	CSAPGQGGYEQYF
many	TRBJ1-2	NA	TRBV12-5	TGTGCTAGTGGTTTGGTAGTTGGGGGCTACACCTTC	CASGLVVGGYTF
NA	TRBJ2-1	TRBD2	TRBV29-1	TGCAGCGTTGTGACTAGCAGGTCAACCAATGAGCAGTTCTTC	CSVVTSRSTNEQFF
many	TRBJ2-7	TRBD1	TRBV3-1	TGTGCCAGCAGCCATCGGACAGGCGCCTCCTACGAGCAGTACTTC	CASSHRTGASYEQYF
NA	TRBJ2-5	NA	TRBV7-9	TGTGCCAGCAGCCCCCCGGCCTCAGAGACCCAGTACTTC	CASSPPASETQYF
NA	TRBJ2-1	TRBD1	TRBV14	TGTGCCAGCAGCCAAGATAGGCGGGACAGGGTTAGCAATGAGCAGTTCTTC	CASSQDRRDRVSNEQFF
NA	TRBJ2-5	NA	TRBV6-5	TGTGCCAGCAGTTATGTAGCCCAAGAGACCCAGTACTTC	CASSYVAQETQYF
NA	TRBJ2-7	TRBD1	TRBV11-3	TGTGCCCGCAGCCGTTCCGGGACAGGGTTGGACTACGAGCAGTACTTC	CARSRSGTGLDYEQYF
many	TRBJ1-6	NA	TRBV2	TGTGCCAGCAGTGATAGACCTGGCTCTAATTCACCCCTCCACTTT	CASSDRPGSNSPLHF
NA	TRBJ1-5	NA	TRBV7-2	TGCGCCAGCAGCCAAGATTTGTGGGCAGGAGAGACCCAGCATTTT	CASSQDLWAGETQHF
once	TRBJ2-3	NA	TRBV3-1	TGTGCCACATCGAAGACTTGGGGAGGCACAGATACGCAGTATTTT	CATSKTWGGTDTQYF
NA	TRBJ2-7	TRBD1	TRBV7-2	TGTGCCAGCAGCAGAACCGGGACAGCTACCTACGAGCAGTACTTC	CASSRTGTATYEQYF
NA	TRBJ2-1	TRBD2	TRBV20-1	TGCAGTGCTAAAGGGACTAGCGGGAGGACCTATGAGCAGTTCTTC	CSAKGTSGRTYEQFF
NA	TRBJ2-7	NA	TRBV25-1	TGTGCCAGCAGTGGACGAAACACCGGGACGGGCTACGAGCAGTACTTC	CASSGRNTGTGYEQYF
NA	TRBJ2-3	NA	TRBV27	TGTGCCAGCAGTTTAGGGGGGTGGGGGGGCCAAGATACGCAGTATTTT	CASSLGGWGGQDTQYF
once	TRBJ2-7	TRBD2	TRBV5-1	TGTGCCAGCAGCTCGGGACTAGCGGTCTACGAGCAGTACTTC	CASSSGLAVYEQYF
many	TRBJ1-2	NA	TRBV9	TGTGCCAGCAGCGTAGCTGATGGGTATAACTATGGCTACACCTTC	CASSVADGYNYGYTF
many	TRBJ1-1	TRBD1	TRBV10-3	TGTGCCATCAGTGAGTCGACAGGGTCCGCTGAAGCTTTCTTT	CAISESTGSAEAFF
many	TRBJ2-7	NA	TRBV7-9	TGTGCCAGCAGCGAGGGCAGGGGTTCAGGCGAGCAGTACTTC	CASSEGRGSGEQYF
once	TRBJ1-2	TRBD1	TRBV5-6	TGTGCCAGCAGCCAGGGGGGTCCTCTCCTCACCTTC	CASSQGGPLLTF
NA	TRBJ2-1	NA	TRBV12-3/TRBV12-4	TGTGCCAGCAGTCTCAGGGAGCAGTTCTTC	CASSLREQFF
few	TRBJ2-1	NA	TRBV15	TGTGCCACCAGCACACCCGCGTCCCGCAATGAGCAGTTCTTC	CATSTPASRNEQFF
NA	TRBJ2-1	NA	TRBV20-1	TGCAGTGCTAGAGATCGGGCGGGGACACACTCCTACAATGAGCAGTTCTTC	CSARDRAGTHSYNEQFF
NA	TRBJ1-1	NA	TRBV20-1	TGCAGAGGACATACGAACACTGAAGCTTTCTTT	CRGHTNTEAFF
once	TRBJ1-1	NA	TRBV2	TGTGCCAGCAGTGAGTTTGGATGGACTGAAGCTTTCTTT	CASSEFGWTEAFF